Reported below is one TCR beta chain. What it binds is unknown. Germline V gene lookup returns CDR1 SGHDT and CDR2 YYEEEE. The CDR3 loop spans 12 amino acids. The V end lost 4 bases, the J end lost 9 bases, and 13 bases lay between the germline ends. Using immunoSEQ multiplex PCR, the repertoire was profiled, and TCRdb retains in-frame clones only, with some absent. The table shows about 160,000 clones, with about 91% occurring only once. This entry belongs to a study of T cell responses to AZD1222 COVID-19 vaccine. Findings and caveats of the study: Repertoire sampling occurred only after the peak T cell response. Donors were mostly white British, more females; clonal diversity possibly underestimated. The span of vaccine-associated CD4 TCRs extended across spike, with dominance at 160-218 and 743-854.

The rearrangement uses TRBV5-6 and TRBJ1-2, with D possibly matching TRBD1 (6 bases). Sequencing was performed on peripheral blood, taken on day 0 of MenACWY control vaccination. The sequence was obtained from an adult in good health. The DNA for the CDR3 is TGTGCCAGCAGCCTGAACAGGGTCAGCTACACCTTC. It is translated as CASSLNRVSYTF.